Following are 9 T cell receptor beta chains from one sample sequenced in a study of blood T cell repertoires in COVID-19. Profiled with immunoSEQ multiplex PCR; TCRdb holds only in-frame clones, not every one. The table includes some 300,000 clones, approximately 86% detected once. Sequencing was done on a sample of peripheral blood. The receptor set was obtained from a woman aged 70-85 years with COVID-19, enrolled during active disease.

The CDR3 DNA is TGTGCCAGCTCAAACTCTCAGAACACTGAAGCTTTCTTT. It codes for CASSNSQNTEAFF. This chain links TRBV18 with TRBJ1-1; D unresolved. The length of the CDR3 is 13 residues. Trimming pared 5 bases from V and 1 base from J, leaving 8 bases between. Looked up from germline, CDR1 is KGHSH and CDR2 is LQKENI.

V is TRBV19 and J is TRBJ2-4; a weak D match, TRBD1 (7 bases). The CDR3 is 17 residues long. The germline V gene has CDR1 LNHDA and CDR2 SQIVND (reference sequence). The V gene lost 4 bases and the J gene lost 2 bases, with 18 bases spanning the gap. CDR3 loop: CASSKGGGASSKNIQYF. The DNA for the CDR3 is TGTGCCAGTAGTAAAGGAGGGGGCGCGTCTTCCAAAAACATTCAGTACTTC.

The V call is TRBV29-1, the J call TRBJ1-1; 7 positions match TRBD1. Germline-derived CDR1 and CDR2 are SQVTM and ANQGSEA. This CDR3 has 14 amino acids. V was pared by 6 bases and J by 4 bases, with 11 bases of the junction left unmatched. Here the CDR3 reads CSVQQQGLSTEAFF. The CDR3 nucleotides read TGCAGCGTCCAACAACAGGGGCTCAGCACTGAAGCTTTCTTT.

This clone turned up a few times. J is TRBJ2-7 and V is TRBV10-1; 7 positions match TRBD1. The CDR3 runs to 14 residues. Trimming took 2 bases from V and 2 from J; bases not matched to a gene: 3. Germline V gene data show CDR1 as WNHNN and CDR2 as SYGVQD (reference sequence). The CDR3 DNA reads TGCGCCAGCAGTGAGAAGGGGACAGCCTACGAGCAGTACTTC. It yields the protein CASSEKGTAYEQYF.

The chain is built from TRBV5-5 and TRBJ1-1, with 9 positions matching TRBD1. Germline V gives CDR1 SGHKS, CDR2 YYEKEE (reference sequence). Trimming took 6 bases from V and 2 from J; bases not matched to a gene: 5. The CDR3 totals 14 residues. The CDR3 loop reads CASTPDRGNTEAFF. The CDR3 nucleotides are TGTGCCAGCACCCCGGACAGGGGAAACACTGAAGCTTTCTTT.

The rearrangement uses TRBV11-2 and TRBJ2-7; a weak D match, TRBD2 (5 bases). The CDR3 contains 15 residues. CDR1 is SGHAT and CDR2 is FQNNGV in the germline V gene. Trimming cost V 1 base and J 3 bases, with 13 bases left between them. The CDR3 nucleotides read TGTGCCAGCAGCTTAGTCGCGGGCCGGGTCTACGAGCAGTACTTC. Translating gives CASSLVAGRVYEQYF.

The rearrangement joins TRBV9 to TRBJ2-2; TRBD1 agrees at 8 bases. With 3 bases clipped from V and 0 bases from J, the junction kept 7 bases outside the gene matches. CDR1 is SGDLS, CDR2 YYNGEE, per germline. CDR3 size: 17 residues. The CDR3 is CASSDDTTGANTGELFF. CDR3 sequence (DNA): TGTGCCAGCAGCGACGACACGACAGGGGCGAACACCGGGGAGCTGTTTTTT.

The chain couples TRBV21-1 to TRBJ1-5. TRBV21-1 is labeled a pseudogene. CDR3 length: 14 residues. CDR3 residues: CASSCSEVNQPQHF. Written as DNA, the CDR3 is TGTGCCAGCAGCTGCTCTGAGGTTAATCAGCCCCAGCATTTT.

In this sample, this clone turned up once. The chain couples TRBV12-5 to TRBJ1-5; D is undetermined. Germline CDR1 is LGHNT and CDR2 is FRNRAP. Trimming left V 5 bases short and J 2 bases short, with 13 bases between. The CDR3 runs to 15 residues. CDR3 residues: CASGPWGEGNQPQHF. The CDR3 bases are TGTGCTAGTGGTCCGTGGGGAGAGGGCAATCAGCCCCAGCATTTT.